One T cell receptor (beta chain) is described in this entry. Terminally differentiated effector memory CD45RA+ cells were excluded from the naive CD8 cells, which were CD45RO-negative and positively selected for CCR7. Trimming took 4 bases from V and 5 from J, leaving 7 bases between them. Looked up from germline, CDR1 is SGHDT and CDR2 is YYEEEE. The CDR3 sequence is 12 residues long. This sample was included in a study of shared clonotypes between healthy human individuals. TCRdb keeps only in-frame clones here, not all; method: immunoSEQ multiplex PCR. The table lists a few hundred thousand clones, less than 97% of them singletons.

Source material: naive CD8+ T cells sorted from blood. This clonotype was obtained from a woman aged 25 to 45 in good health. V and J are TRBV5-6 and TRBJ2-1; D uncertain. This CDR3 is CASSPGDNEQFF. For the CDR3, the DNA is TGTGCCAGCAGCCCCGGCGACAATGAGCAGTTCTTC.